These 5 T cell receptor beta chains originate from one sample sequenced in a study of cytomegalovirus exposure and HLA in healthy donors. In the PCR, 60 Vbeta and 13 Jbeta primers were used. Some clones are missing from TCRdb's copy, which holds only in-frame ones; the method was immunoSEQ multiplex PCR. The sample consists of roughly 150,000 clones, roughly 70% of them appearing once. Source material: PBMCs. The origin of the receptors is a male donor in good health and CMV-seronegative.

This chain joins TRBV18 and TRBJ1-1; D ambiguous. This CDR3 is built from 12 residues. CDR1 and CDR2 (germline): KGHSH, LQKENI. V lost 4 bases and J 0 bases, leaving 3 bases between the germline ends. The CDR3 reads CASSRVNTEAFF. The CDR3, as DNA: TGTGCCAGCTCACGAGTGAACACTGAAGCTTTCTTT.

The CDR3 bases are TGCGCCAGCAGTCGTTTGGGAGGGGAAGGAGATACGCAGTATTTT. This sequence encodes CASSRLGGEGDTQYF. The rearrangement uses TRBV5-1 and TRBJ2-3; 7 bases agree with TRBD2. Germline CDR1 is SGHRS and CDR2 is YFSETQ. The CDR3 contains 15 residues. Trimming took 5 bases from V and 5 from J; bases not matched to a gene: 11.

The genes are TRBV5-1 and TRBJ1-1, with D maybe TRBD1 (5 bases). The V gene's germline CDR1 is SGHRS and CDR2 YFSETQ. The CDR3 is 14 amino acids. Trimming removed 4 bases from V and 4 bases from J, with 14 bases in between. The CDR3 reads CASSPTGGGTEAFF. Written as DNA, the CDR3 is TGCGCCAGCAGCCCTACCGGGGGGGGCACTGAAGCTTTCTTT.

This rearrangement joins TRBV6-5 to TRBJ1-1; the match to TRBD1 covers 8 bases. This CDR3 region has 15 residues. Germline loops: CDR1 MNHEY, CDR2 SVGAGI. The ends lost 8 bases at V and 7 bases at J; junction bases unmatched: 15. The CDR3 bases are TGTGCCAGCTATTCCCAAGCGCAGGGGGCCTTTGAAGCTTTCTTT. Translating gives CASYSQAQGAFEAFF.

The V call is TRBV18, the J call TRBJ1-1; TRBD1 is a possible D gene (5 bases). This CDR3 region has 15 residues. V gave up 3 bases and J gave up 4 bases, with 15 bases separating them. From germline, CDR1 is KGHSH and CDR2 LQKENI. The CDR3 spells CASSPSTGGTTEAFF. CDR3 nucleotides: TGTGCCAGCTCACCGAGCACCGGGGGGACCACTGAAGCTTTCTTT.